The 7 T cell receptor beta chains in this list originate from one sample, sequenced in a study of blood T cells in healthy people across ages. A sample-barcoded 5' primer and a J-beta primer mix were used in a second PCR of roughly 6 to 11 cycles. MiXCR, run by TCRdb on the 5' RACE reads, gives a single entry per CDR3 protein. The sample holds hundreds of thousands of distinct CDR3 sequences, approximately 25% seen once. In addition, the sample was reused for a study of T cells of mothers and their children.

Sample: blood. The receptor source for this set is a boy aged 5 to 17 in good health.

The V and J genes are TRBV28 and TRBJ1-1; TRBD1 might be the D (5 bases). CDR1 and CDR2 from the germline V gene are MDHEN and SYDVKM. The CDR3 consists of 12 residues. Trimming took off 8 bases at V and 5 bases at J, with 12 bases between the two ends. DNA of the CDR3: TGTGCCAGCCAACCAGGGTATACTGAAGCTTTCTTT. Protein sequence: CASQPGYTEAFF.

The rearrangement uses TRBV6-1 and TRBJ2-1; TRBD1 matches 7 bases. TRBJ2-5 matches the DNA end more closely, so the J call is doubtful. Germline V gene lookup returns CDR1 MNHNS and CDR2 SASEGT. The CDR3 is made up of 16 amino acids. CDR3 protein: CASSEARQGIQETQYF. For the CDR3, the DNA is TGTGCCAGCAGTGAAGCCCGACAGGGAATCCAAGAGACCCAGTACTTC.

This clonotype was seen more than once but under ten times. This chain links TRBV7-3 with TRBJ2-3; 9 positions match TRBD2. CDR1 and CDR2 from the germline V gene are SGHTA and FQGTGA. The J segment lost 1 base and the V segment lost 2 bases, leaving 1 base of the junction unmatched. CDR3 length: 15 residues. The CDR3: CASSLLAGRTDTQYF. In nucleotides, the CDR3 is TGTGCCAGCAGCTTACTAGCGGGGCGCACAGATACGCAGTATTTT.

The CDR3 protein is CASSRFDNEQFF. The CDR3 DNA reads TGTGCCAGCAGTCGTTTCGACAATGAGCAGTTCTTC. This sequence joins TRBV6-2 or TRBV6-3 and TRBJ2-1; no clear D. Germline V gives CDR1 MNHEY, CDR2 SVGEGT. V was trimmed by 5 bases and J by 5 bases, leaving 7 bases between them. The CDR3 is 12 amino acids.

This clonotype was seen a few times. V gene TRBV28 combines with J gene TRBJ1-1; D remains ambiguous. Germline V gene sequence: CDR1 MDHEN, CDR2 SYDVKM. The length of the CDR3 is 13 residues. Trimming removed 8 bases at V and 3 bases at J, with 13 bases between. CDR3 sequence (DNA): TGTGCCAGCCCCGGCCCATCCGACACTGAAGCTTTCTTT. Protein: CASPGPSDTEAFF.

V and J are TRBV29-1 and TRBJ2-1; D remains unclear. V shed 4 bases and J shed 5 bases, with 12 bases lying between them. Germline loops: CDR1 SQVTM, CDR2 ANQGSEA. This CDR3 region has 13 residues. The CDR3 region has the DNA TGCAGCGTTGCTCAACATCTAAACAATGAGCAGTTCTTC. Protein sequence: CSVAQHLNNEQFF.

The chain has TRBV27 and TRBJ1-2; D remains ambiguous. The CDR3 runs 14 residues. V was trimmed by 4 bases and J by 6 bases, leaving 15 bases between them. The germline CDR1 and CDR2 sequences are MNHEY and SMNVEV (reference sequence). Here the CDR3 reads CASSSLSIQDGYTF. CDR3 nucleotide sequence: TGTGCCAGCAGTTCTTTGTCCATCCAGGATGGCTACACCTTC.